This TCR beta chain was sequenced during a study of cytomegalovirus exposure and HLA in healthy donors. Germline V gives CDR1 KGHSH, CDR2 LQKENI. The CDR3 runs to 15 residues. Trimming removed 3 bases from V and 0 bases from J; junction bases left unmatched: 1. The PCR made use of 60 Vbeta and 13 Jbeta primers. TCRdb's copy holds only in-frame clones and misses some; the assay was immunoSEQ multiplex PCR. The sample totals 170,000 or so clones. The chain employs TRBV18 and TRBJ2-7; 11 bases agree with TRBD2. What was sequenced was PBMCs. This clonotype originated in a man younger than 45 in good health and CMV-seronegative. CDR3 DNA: TGTGCCAGCTCACCTGGACTAGCGGGCTCCTACGAGCAGTACTTC. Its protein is CASSPGLAGSYEQYF.